What follows are 3 T cell receptor beta chains derived from one specimen sequenced in a study of T cells in Graves' hyperthyroidism and ophthalmopathy. Amplification of TCR beta CDR3 regions was performed using RNA transcripts as template. Using the HTBI primer set, a first-round RT-PCR was run on the TCR CDR3. TCRdb re-derived calls from the multiplex PCR reads in MiXCR, one entry per CDR3 protein. Among about 520,000 distinct CDR3 sequences listed, approximately 25% were seen once. Material: blood. The receptors shown here come from a woman under 40 with Graves' ophthalmopathy.

This clonotype occurred many times. The chain carries TRBV7-9 and TRBJ2-7; the match to TRBD1 covers 11 bases. The V segment lost 4 bases and the J segment 5 bases; nucleotides outside the gene matches: 4. CDR1 is SEHNR, CDR2 FQNEAQ, per germline (reference sequence). The CDR3 is 14 amino acids. DNA of the CDR3: TGTGCCAGCAGCTCCTCGGGACAGGGGGACGAGCAGTACTTC. The encoded protein is CASSSSGQGDEQYF.

This clonotype was seen many times. V is TRBV6-5 and J is TRBJ2-2; TRBD1 is a possible D gene (5 bases). Trimming pared 2 bases from V and 4 bases from J, leaving 14 bases between. Germline V gene sequence: CDR1 MNHEY, CDR2 SVGAGI. The CDR3 loop spans 16 amino acids. CDR3: CASSYRVQGSTGELFF. The CDR3 region has the DNA TGTGCCAGCAGTTACCGGGTTCAGGGAAGCACCGGGGAGCTGTTTTTT.

This clonotype has at least ten counts. CDR3 protein: CSADRDSNYGYTF. Written as DNA, the CDR3 is TGCAGTGCAGACAGGGATTCAAACTATGGCTACACCTTC. The chain uses TRBV20-1 and TRBJ1-2, with 7 bases fitting TRBD1. Germline V gene sequence: CDR1 DFQATT, CDR2 SNEGSKA (reference sequence). Losses at the gene ends were 6 bases for V and 2 bases for J; bases not matched to a gene: 6. The CDR3 spans 13 residues.